These T cell receptor beta chains were read from a single sample in a study of T cells in Graves' hyperthyroidism and ophthalmopathy. TCRdb processed the multiplex PCR reads anew with MiXCR; each CDR3 protein has one entry. The repertoire holds around 350,000 distinct CDR3 sequences, with roughly 25% as singletons. Sequences were obtained from blood. The receptor source for this set is a man over 45 with Graves' hyperthyroidism. Both conserved end residues are part of each CDR3. Fields, in order: J gene, V gene, CDR3 protein.

>TRBJ2-5|TRBV20-1
CSAQTGTSGLTQYF
>TRBJ2-1|TRBV5-1
CASSLWEGPYNEQFF
>TRBJ1-2|TRBV20-1
CSASGATGVGGYTF
>TRBJ2-1|TRBV15
CATSQGLGLAGGAYNEQFF
>TRBJ2-7|TRBV2
CASRPGLAPYEQYF
>TRBJ2-1|TRBV30
CAWQSGRVSNEQFF
>TRBJ2-2|TRBV28
CASTQLGANSRELFF
>TRBJ2-7|TRBV4-2
CASSQVGYEQYF
>TRBJ2-1|TRBV29-1
CSVKSSYNEQFF
>TRBJ1-3|TRBV7-2
CASSEKLATIYF
>TRBJ2-5|TRBV15
CATSERQGARETQYF
>TRBJ2-5|TRBV6-2/TRBV6-3
CASSYLTSGRGRETQYF
>TRBJ2-3|TRBV24-1
CATSGRDVKGKNKQYF
>TRBJ2-7|TRBV5-4
CASSSGTSNEQYF
>TRBJ1-4|TRBV18
CASSPGTAGTMVFF
>TRBJ2-2|TRBV24-1
CATQNRVFTGELFF
>TRBJ2-5|TRBV3-1
CASSRARSGLAGGETQYF
>TRBJ2-5|TRBV4-1
CASSHTLAAKETQYF
>TRBJ2-7|TRBV5-1
CASSLGRAYEQYF
>TRBJ2-5|TRBV7-3
CASSLIWRTSGRQTQYF
>TRBJ2-7|TRBV6-2/TRBV6-3
CASRAGVSYEQYF
>TRBJ2-3|TRBV7-3
CASSRTYTDTQYF
>TRBJ2-1|TRBV2
CASSGLAVSYNEQFF
>TRBJ2-7|TRBV20-1
CSATNLANSYEQYF
>TRBJ2-1|TRBV20-1
CSASGASGRVGNEQFF
>TRBJ1-2|TRBV15
CATSRPRTGAEGYTF
>TRBJ2-7|TRBV3-1
CASSQKGQGSYEQYF
>TRBJ2-3|TRBV5-1
CASSLEWDPDTQYF
>TRBJ1-1|TRBV3-1
CASSQADEAFF
>TRBJ2-1|TRBV5-1
CASSRGGGTHNEQFF
>TRBJ2-7|TRBV6-1
CASNPTSGRAAYEQYF
>TRBJ2-3|TRBV24-1
CATSDSGLNTQYF
>TRBJ2-6|TRBV12-3/TRBV12-4
CASSLGLGTLGANVLTF
>TRBJ2-7|TRBV7-3
CASSLQGIFYEQYF
>TRBJ2-5|TRBV24-1
CATSDNLAGVGETQYF
>TRBJ1-2|TRBV19
CASTSHLYGYTF
>TRBJ2-2|TRBV2
CASTLDFGELFF
>TRBJ1-5|TRBV6-1
CASSEQAQPQHF
>TRBJ1-1|TRBV12-3/TRBV12-4
CASSSGAEAFF
>TRBJ2-1|TRBV11-1
CASSIGGSTNEQFF